A selection of T cell receptor beta chains follows, all from one sample in a study of vaccination and CD4 T cells after COVID-19. Each CDR3 protein is one row after TCRdb ran MiXCR on the PCR reads. In the table there are roughly 16,000 distinct CDR3 sequences, 43% of which are singletons. No antigens are known for them. The source was CD4+ T cells from blood, cultured in vitro, collected after SARS-CoV-2 vaccination. These receptors were collected from a human donor who had recovered from COVID-19. CDR3s include the opening cysteine and the closing phenylalanine or tryptophan. D genes are given only for firm matches.

13	TRBD1	TRBJ2-5	TRBV12-3/TRBV12-4	CASRLGTAETQYF
16	TRBD2	TRBJ2-1	TRBV11-3	CASSLGTSGRYNEQFF
15	-	TRBJ2-5	TRBV4-2	CASSFFGQMQETQYF
17	-	TRBJ2-3	TRBV2	CASSQRGGGPITDTQYF
14	-	TRBJ2-5	TRBV2	CASSDVGPQETQYF
16	-	TRBJ2-1	TRBV20-1	CSANSVGGGGAGEQFF
13	-	TRBJ2-7	TRBV6-2/TRBV6-3	CASRGTVTYEQYF
14	-	TRBJ2-2	TRBV5-1	CASSEEGATGELFF
11	-	TRBJ2-5	TRBV20-1	CSARDEGTQYF
17	TRBD2	TRBJ2-7	TRBV5-5	CASSLGPGLARTYEQYF
16	TRBD2	TRBJ2-1	TRBV20-1	CSALPTSGSNYNEQFF
13	-	TRBJ2-3	TRBV6-4	CASSDPGTDTQYF
17	TRBD2	TRBJ2-1	TRBV4-1	CASSHLPGLADYNEQFF
17	-	TRBJ2-1	TRBV21-1	CASSKALTAGGPREQFF
12	-	TRBJ2-1	TRBV2	CASSLIHNEQFF
17	TRBD1	TRBJ1-5	TRBV12-3/TRBV12-4	CASSPYGTGGLGQPQHF
17	TRBD1	TRBJ2-5	TRBV5-4	CASSSRIQGASGETQYF
12	-	TRBJ2-3	TRBV6-1	CASTTVQDTQYF
14	TRBD1	TRBJ2-7	TRBV20-1	CSSDAGQGTSEQYF
16	TRBD1	TRBJ2-3	TRBV4-1	CASSLFGQGREDTQYF
13	-	TRBJ1-2	TRBV30	CALRESVNYGYTF
16	TRBD1	TRBJ2-3	TRBV6-4	CASSLRGQGAADTQYF
14	TRBD1	TRBJ2-5	TRBV24-1	CATRMTGEEETQYF
17	TRBD2	TRBJ2-3	TRBV6-2/TRBV6-3	CASSYPGLAASTDTQYF
12	-	TRBJ2-5	TRBV6-1	CASRGYQETQYF
14	TRBD2	TRBJ2-1	TRBV6-1	CASSSSGDYNEQFF
16	-	TRBJ2-3	TRBV18	CASSLTPTGFTDTQYF
14	-	TRBJ2-7	TRBV20-1	CSARPQILSYEQYF
15	TRBD1	TRBJ1-5	TRBV4-1	CASSQDQQGGQPQHF
17	TRBD1	TRBJ2-3	TRBV7-3	CASSPATGGFFTDTQYF
14	-	TRBJ1-5	TRBV2	CASSEGGGNQPQHF
11	-	TRBJ2-5	TRBV6-1	CASSRSPTQYF
13	-	TRBJ2-5	TRBV18	CASSQTPQETQYF
16	-	TRBJ1-2	TRBV7-7	CASSQWGSGRNYGYTF
12	-	TRBJ2-5	TRBV6-1	CASSTHSETQYF
18	TRBD1	TRBJ2-4	TRBV15	CATSRRSGQGIAKNIQYF
16	-	TRBJ2-7	TRBV7-2	CASSLLASGVRHEQYF
15	TRBD2	TRBJ2-1	TRBV6-1	CASSEFAGASDEQFF
15	TRBD2	TRBJ2-1	TRBV24-1	CATTSGRTQGNEQFF
14	-	TRBJ2-5	TRBV5-5	CASSPSTGTETQYF
12	TRBD1	TRBJ2-1	TRBV20-1	CSVQGAFDEQFF
13	-	TRBJ1-6	TRBV12-3/TRBV12-4	CASRAPSSSPLHF
15	TRBD1	TRBJ1-4	TRBV27	CASSPPGQPDEKLFF
19	TRBD1	TRBJ2-1	TRBV28	CASSISGQGVRRSYNEQFF
14	-	TRBJ1-2	TRBV28	CASSLQGYYYGYTF
15	-	TRBJ2-1	TRBV21-1	CASRRGRSSYNEQFF
16	TRBD2	TRBJ2-1	TRBV20-1	CSAAGVVGRPVNEQFF
13	-	TRBJ2-3	TRBV20-1	CSAPGVSTDTQYF
16	-	TRBJ2-7	TRBV11-2	CASSLEGQRASYEQYF
17	-	TRBJ2-3	TRBV20-1	CSARATYLGPLTDTQYF
18	TRBD2	TRBJ2-3	TRBV6-1	CASTIGTSGSLSTDTQYF
14	-	TRBJ1-1	TRBV20-1	CSARDVLADTEAFF